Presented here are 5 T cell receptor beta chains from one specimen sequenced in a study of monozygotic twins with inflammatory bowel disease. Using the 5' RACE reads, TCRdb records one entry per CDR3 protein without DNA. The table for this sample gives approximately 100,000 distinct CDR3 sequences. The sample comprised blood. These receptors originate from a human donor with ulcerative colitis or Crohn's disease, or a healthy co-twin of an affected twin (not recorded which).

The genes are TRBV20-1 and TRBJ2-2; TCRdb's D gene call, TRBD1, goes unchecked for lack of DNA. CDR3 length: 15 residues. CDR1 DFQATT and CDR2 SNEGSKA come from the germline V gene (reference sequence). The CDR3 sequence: CSAHSGTGDTGELFF.

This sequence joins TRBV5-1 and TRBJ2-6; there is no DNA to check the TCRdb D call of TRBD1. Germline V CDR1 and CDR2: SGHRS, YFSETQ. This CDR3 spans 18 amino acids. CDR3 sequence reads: CASSLLTGTTSGANVLTF.

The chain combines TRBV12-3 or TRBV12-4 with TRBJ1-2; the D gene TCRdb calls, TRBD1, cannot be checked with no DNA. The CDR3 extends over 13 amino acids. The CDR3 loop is CASSSMQGDGYTF.

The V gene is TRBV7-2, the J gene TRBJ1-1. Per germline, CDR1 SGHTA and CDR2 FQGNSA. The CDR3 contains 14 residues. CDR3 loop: CASSLGSENTEAFF.

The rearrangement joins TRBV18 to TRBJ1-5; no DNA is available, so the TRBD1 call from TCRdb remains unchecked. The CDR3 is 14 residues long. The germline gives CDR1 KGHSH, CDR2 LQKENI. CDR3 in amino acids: CASSPRVMPGAQHF.